The T cell receptor beta chain described here comes from a study of blood T cell repertoires in COVID-19. The wider study: Sites across the United States, Italy and Spain contributed samples from acute and convalescent COVID-19. The analysed material was cDNA or gDNA that came from T cells, B-cell-depleted T cells, or PBMCs.

CDR3 length: 15 amino acids. Germline values: CDR1 MDHEN, CDR2 SYDVKM. Losses at the gene ends were 1 base for V and 5 bases for J; bases not matched to a gene: 4. In the authors' workflow: Amplification with reference gene primers provided the estimates of nucleated cell counts. The assay was immunoSEQ multiplex PCR, and TCRdb's table has in-frame clones only and misses some. D and trimming come from the DNA, and the V and J calls and clone size come from that table. There are roughly 200,000 clones in the sample; approximately 80% occur only once, and 6% to 8.5% lies in the top ten. This clone was detected once.

Source material: peripheral blood. The receptor was isolated from a man aged 60 to 75 with acute or convalescent COVID-19. The gene calls are TRBV28 and TRBJ1-2; TRBD1 matches at 10 bases. The CDR3 spells CASSLLRDRGYGYTF. CDR3 DNA: TGTGCCAGCAGTTTATTAAGGGACAGGGGATATGGCTACACCTTC.